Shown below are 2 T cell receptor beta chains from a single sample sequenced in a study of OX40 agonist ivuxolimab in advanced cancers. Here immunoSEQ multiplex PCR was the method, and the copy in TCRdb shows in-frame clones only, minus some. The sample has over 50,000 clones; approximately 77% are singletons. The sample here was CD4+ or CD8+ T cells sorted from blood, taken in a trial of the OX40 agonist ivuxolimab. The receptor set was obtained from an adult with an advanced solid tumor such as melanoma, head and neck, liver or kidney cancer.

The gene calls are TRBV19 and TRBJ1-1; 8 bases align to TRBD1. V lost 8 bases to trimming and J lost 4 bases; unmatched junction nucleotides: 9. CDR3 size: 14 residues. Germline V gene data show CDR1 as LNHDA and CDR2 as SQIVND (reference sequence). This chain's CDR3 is CASSTPGQATEAFF. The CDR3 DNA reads TGTGCCAGTTCTACCCCGGGACAGGCCACTGAAGCTTTCTTT.

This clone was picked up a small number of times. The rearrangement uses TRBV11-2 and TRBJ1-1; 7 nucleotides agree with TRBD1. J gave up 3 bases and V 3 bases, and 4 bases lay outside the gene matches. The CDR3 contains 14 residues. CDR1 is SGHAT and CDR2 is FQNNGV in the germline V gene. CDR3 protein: CASSLTGLDTEAFF. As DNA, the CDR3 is TGTGCCAGCAGCTTGACAGGGTTGGACACTGAAGCTTTCTTT.